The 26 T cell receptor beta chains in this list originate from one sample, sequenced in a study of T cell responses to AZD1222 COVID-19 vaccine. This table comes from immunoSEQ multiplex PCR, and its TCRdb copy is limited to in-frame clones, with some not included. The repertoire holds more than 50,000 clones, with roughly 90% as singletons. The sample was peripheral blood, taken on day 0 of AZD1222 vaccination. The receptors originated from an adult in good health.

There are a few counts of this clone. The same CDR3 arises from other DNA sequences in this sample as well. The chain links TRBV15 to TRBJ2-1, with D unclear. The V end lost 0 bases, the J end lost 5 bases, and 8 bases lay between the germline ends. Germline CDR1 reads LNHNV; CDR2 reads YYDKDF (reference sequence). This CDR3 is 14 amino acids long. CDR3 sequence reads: CATSRDGGNNEQFF. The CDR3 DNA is TGTGCCACCAGCAGAGATGGCGGTAACAATGAGCAGTTCTTC.

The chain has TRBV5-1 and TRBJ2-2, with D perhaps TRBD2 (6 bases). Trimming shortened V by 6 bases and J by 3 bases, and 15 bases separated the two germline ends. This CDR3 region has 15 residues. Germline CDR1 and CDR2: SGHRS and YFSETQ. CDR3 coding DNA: TGCGCCAGCAAAATAGCGGATTATCACACCGGGGAGCTGTTTTTT. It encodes CASKIADYHTGELFF.

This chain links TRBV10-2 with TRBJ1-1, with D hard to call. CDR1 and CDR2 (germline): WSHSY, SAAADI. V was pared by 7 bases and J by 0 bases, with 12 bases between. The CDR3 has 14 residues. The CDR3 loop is CASIGLPVNTEAFF. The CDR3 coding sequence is TGCGCCAGCATAGGGTTGCCGGTGAACACTGAAGCTTTCTTT.

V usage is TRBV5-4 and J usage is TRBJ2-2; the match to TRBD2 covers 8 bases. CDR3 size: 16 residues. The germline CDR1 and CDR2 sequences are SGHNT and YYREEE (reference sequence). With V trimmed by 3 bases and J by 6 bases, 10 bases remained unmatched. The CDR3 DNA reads TGTGCCAGCAGCTCGAAAGCAGCGGGAGCTTCCGGGGAGCTGTTTTTT. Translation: CASSSKAAGASGELFF.

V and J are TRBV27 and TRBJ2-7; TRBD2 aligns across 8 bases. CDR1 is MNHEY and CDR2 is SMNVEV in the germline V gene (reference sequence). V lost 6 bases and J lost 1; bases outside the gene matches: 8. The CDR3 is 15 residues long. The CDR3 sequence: CASSPSGRPSYEQYF. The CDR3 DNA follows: TGTGCCAGCAGCCCGAGCGGGAGACCATCCTACGAGCAGTACTTC.

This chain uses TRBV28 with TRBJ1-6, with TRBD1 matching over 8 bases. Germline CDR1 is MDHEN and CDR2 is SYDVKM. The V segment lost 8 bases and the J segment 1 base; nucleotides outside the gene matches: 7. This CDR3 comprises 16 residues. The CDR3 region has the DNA TGTGCCAGCGGAACTGGACAGGGTTCCTATAATTCACCCCTCCACTTT. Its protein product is CASGTGQGSYNSPLHF. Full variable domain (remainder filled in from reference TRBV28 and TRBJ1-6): DVKVTQSSRYLVKRTGEKVFLECVQDMDHENMFWYRQDPGLGLRLIYFSYDVKMKEKGDIPEGYSVSREKKERFSLILESASTNQTSMYLCASGTGQGSYNSPLHFGNGTRLTVT.

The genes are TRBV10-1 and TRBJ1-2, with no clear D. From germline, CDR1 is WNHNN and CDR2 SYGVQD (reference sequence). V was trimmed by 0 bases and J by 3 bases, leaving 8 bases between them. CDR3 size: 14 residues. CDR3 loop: CASSESKGDYGYTF. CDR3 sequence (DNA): TGCGCCAGCAGTGAGTCGAAGGGAGACTATGGCTACACCTTC.

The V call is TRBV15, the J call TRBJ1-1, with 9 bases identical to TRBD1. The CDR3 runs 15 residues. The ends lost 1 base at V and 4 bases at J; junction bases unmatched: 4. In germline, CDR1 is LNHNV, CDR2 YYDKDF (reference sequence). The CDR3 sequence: CATSRGTGVGTEAFF. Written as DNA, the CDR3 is TGTGCCACCAGCAGAGGGACAGGGGTTGGCACTGAAGCTTTCTTT.

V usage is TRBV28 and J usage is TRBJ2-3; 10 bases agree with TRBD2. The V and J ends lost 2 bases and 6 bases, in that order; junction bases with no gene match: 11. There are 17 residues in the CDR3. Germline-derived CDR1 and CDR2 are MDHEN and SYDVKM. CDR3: CASSLNPLAGDLDTQYF. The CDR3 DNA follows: TGTGCCAGCAGTTTAAACCCCCTAGCGGGAGACCTGGATACGCAGTATTTT.

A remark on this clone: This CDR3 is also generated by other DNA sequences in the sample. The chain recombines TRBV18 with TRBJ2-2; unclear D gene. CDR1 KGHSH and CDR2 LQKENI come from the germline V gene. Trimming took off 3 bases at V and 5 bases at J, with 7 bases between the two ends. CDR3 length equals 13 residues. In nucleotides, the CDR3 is TGTGCCAGCTCACCGAGAGAAACCGGGGAGCTGTTTTTT. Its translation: CASSPRETGELFF.

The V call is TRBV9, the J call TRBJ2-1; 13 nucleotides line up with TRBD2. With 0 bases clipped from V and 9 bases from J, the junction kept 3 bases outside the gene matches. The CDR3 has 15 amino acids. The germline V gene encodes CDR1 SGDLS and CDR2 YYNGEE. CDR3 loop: CASSVEWTSGSEQFF. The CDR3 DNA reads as TGTGCCAGCAGCGTAGAATGGACTAGCGGGAGTGAGCAGTTCTTC.

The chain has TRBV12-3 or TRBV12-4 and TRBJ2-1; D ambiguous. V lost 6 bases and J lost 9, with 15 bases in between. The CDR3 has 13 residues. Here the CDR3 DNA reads TGTGCCAGCAGCCGAAACCCTAGTGGTGAGCAGTTCTTC. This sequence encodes CASSRNPSGEQFF.

CDR3 region: CASRRDGNQPQHF. DNA of the CDR3: TGTGCCAGCAGGAGGGACGGGAATCAGCCCCAGCATTTT. The V and J genes are TRBV5-5 and TRBJ1-5; D perhaps matches TRBD1 (5 bases). The V gene lost 5 bases and the J gene lost 4 bases, with 10 bases spanning the gap. Per germline, CDR1 SGHKS and CDR2 YYEKEE (reference sequence). The CDR3 sequence is 13 residues long.

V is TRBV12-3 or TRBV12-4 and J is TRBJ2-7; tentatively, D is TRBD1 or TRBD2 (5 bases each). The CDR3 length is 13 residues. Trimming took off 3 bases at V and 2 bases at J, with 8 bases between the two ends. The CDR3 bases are TGTGCCAGCAGTTTGAGGGGTACCTACGAGCAGTACTTC. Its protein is CASSLRGTYEQYF.

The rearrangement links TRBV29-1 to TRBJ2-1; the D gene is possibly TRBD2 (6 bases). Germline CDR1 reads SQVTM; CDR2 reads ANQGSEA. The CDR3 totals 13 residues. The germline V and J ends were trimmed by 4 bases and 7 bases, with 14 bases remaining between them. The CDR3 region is CSVVCRESNEQFF. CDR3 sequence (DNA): TGCAGCGTTGTTTGCCGGGAGAGTAATGAGCAGTTCTTC.

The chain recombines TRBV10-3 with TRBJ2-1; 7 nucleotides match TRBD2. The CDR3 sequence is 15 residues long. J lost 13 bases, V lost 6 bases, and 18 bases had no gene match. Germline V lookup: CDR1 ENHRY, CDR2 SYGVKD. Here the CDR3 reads CAISVRDYPGGSQFF. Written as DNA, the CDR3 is TGTGCCATCAGCGTCCGGGACTACCCCGGAGGATCACAGTTCTTC.

The CDR3 region has the DNA TGTGCCAGCAGCCAAGGCGGGGGACTAGCGGCGGCGGATACGCAGTATTTT. Translated, it gives CASSQGGGLAAADTQYF. This sequence joins TRBV3-1 (or the pseudogene TRBV3-2) and TRBJ2-3; 11 nucleotides agree with TRBD2. The CDR3 totals 17 residues. V lost 1 base and J lost 6; bases outside the gene matches: 9. Germline lookup yields CDR1 LGHDT and CDR2 YNNKEL (reference sequence).

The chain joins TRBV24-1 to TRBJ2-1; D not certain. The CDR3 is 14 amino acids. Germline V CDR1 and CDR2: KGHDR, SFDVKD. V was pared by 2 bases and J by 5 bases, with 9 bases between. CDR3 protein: CATSDSASHNEQFF. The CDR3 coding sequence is TGTGCCACCAGTGATTCAGCTAGTCACAATGAGCAGTTCTTC.

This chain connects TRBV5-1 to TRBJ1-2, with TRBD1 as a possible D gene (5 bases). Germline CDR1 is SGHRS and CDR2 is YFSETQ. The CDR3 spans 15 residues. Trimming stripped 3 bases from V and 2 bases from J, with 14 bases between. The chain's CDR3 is CASSWGVGTNYGYTF. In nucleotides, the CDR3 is TGCGCCAGCAGCTGGGGGGTCGGAACGAACTATGGCTACACCTTC.

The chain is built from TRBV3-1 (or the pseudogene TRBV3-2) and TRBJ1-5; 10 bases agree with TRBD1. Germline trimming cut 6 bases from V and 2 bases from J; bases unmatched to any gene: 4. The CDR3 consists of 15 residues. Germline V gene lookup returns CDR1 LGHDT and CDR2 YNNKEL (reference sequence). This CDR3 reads CASSATGGRNQPQHF. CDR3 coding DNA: TGTGCCAGCAGTGCGACAGGGGGCCGCAATCAGCCCCAGCATTTT.

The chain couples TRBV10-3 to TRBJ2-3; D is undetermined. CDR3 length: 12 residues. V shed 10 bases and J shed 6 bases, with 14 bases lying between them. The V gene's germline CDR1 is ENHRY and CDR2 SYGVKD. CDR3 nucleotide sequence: TGTGCCAGTGGATCAAGACGGGATACGCAGTATTTT. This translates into CASGSRRDTQYF.

The CDR3 is CASSFPQAAGTEAFF. For the CDR3, the DNA is TGTGCCAGCAGCTTTCCCCAGGCGGCGGGCACTGAAGCTTTCTTT. V gene TRBV7-9 combines with J gene TRBJ1-1; D unclear. This CDR3 spans 15 amino acids. V was trimmed by 3 bases and J by 4 bases, leaving 15 bases between them. CDR1 and CDR2 from the germline V gene are SEHNR and FQNEAQ (reference sequence).

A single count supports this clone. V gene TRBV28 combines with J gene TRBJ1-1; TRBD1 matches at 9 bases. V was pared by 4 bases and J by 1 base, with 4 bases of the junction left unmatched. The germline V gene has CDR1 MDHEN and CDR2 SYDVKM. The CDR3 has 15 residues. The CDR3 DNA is TGTGCCAGCAGTTCCCCGGGACAGGGGAACACTGAAGCTTTCTTT. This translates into CASSSPGQGNTEAFF.

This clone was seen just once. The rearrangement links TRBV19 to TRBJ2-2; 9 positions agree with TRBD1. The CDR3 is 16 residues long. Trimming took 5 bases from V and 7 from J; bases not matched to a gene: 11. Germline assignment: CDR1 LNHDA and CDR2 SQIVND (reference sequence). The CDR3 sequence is CASSGTGTGYFGELFF. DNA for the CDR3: TGTGCCAGTAGTGGGACCGGGACAGGGTATTTCGGGGAGCTGTTTTTT.

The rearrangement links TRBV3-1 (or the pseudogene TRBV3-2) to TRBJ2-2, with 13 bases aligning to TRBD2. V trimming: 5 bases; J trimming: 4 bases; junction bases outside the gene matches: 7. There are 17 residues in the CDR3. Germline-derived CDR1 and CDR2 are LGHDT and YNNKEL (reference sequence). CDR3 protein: CASSTRTSGSGTGELFF. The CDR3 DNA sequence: TGTGCCAGCAGCACCCGGACTAGCGGGAGTGGCACCGGGGAGCTGTTTTTT.

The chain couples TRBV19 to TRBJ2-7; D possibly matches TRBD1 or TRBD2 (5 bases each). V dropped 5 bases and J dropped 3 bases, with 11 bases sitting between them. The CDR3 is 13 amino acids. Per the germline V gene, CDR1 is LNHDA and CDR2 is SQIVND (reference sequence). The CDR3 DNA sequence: TGTGCCAGTAGTCCCGGGGCCAGCTACGAGCAGTACTTC. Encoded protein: CASSPGASYEQYF.